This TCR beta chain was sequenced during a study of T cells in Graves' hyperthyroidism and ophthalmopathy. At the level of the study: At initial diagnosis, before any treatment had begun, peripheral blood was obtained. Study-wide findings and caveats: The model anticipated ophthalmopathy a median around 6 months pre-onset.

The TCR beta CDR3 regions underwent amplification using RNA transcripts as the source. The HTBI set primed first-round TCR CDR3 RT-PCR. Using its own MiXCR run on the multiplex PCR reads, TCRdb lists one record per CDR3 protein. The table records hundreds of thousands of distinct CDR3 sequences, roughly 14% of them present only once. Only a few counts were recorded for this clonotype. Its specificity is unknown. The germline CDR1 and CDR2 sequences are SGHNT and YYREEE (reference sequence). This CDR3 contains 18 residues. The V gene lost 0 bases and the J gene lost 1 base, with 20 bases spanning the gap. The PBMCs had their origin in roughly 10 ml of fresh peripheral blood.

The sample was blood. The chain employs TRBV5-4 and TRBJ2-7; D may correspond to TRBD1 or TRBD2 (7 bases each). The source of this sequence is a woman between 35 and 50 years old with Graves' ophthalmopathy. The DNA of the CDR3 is TGTGCCAGCAGCTTGGAGGGGGCCCGAGGCGGGAGTTCCTACGAGCAGTACTTC. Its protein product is CASSLEGARGGSSYEQYF.